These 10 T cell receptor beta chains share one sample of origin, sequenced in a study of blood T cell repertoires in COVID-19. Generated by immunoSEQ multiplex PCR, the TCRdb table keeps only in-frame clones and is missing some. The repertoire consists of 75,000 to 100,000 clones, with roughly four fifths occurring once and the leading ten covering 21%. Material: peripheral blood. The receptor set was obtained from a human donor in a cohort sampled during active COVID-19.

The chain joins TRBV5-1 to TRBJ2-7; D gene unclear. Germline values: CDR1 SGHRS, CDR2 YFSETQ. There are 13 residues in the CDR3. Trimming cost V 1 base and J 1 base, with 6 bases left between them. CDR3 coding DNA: TGCGCCAGCAGCTTGACAGAGTCCTACGAGCAGTACTTC. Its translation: CASSLTESYEQYF.

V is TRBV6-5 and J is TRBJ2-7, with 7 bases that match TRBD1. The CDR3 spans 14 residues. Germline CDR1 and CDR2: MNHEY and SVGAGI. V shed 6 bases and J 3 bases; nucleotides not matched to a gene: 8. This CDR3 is CASRRDRANYEQYF. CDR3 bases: TGTGCCAGCAGACGCGACAGGGCAAACTACGAGCAGTACTTC.

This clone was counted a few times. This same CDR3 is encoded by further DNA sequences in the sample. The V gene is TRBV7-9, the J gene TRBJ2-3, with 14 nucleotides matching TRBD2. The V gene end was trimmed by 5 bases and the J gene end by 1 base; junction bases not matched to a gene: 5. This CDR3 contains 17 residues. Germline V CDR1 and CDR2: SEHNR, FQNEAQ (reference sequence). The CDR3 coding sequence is TGTGCCAGCAGCCCGGGACTAGCGGGGGCCCGCACAGATACGCAGTATTTT. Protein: CASSPGLAGARTDTQYF.

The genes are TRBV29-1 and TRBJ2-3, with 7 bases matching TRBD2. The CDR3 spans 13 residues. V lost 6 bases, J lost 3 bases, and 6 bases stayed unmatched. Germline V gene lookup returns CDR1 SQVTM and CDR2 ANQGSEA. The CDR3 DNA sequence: TGCAGCGTAAAGCGGGGCGATACAGATACGCAGTATTTT. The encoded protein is CSVKRGDTDTQYF.

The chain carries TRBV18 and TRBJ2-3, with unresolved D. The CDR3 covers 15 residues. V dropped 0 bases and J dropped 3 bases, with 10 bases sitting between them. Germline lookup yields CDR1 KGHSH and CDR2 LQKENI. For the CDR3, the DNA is TGTGCCAGCTCACCACCGGTGGCAGGTACAGATACGCAGTATTTT. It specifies CASSPPVAGTDTQYF.

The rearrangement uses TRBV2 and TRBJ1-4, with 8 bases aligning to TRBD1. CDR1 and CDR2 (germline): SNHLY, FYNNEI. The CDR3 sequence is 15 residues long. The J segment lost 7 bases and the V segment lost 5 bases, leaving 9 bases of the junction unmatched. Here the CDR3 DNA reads TGTGCCAGCAGTCCGACAGGGGATCAGGGTGAAAAACTGTTTTTT. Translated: CASSPTGDQGEKLFF.

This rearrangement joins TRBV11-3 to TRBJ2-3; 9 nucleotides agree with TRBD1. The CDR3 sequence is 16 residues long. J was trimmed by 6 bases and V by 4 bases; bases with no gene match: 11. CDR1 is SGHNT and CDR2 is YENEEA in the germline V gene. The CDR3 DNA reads TGTGCCAGCAGCTCCCGTGAGGACAGGGGTTCGGATACGCAGTATTTT. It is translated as CASSSREDRGSDTQYF.

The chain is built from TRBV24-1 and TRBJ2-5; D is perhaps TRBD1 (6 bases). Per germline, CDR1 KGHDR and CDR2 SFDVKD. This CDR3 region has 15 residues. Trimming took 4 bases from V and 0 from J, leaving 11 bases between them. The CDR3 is CATSEQGAYQETQYF. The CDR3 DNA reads TGTGCCACCAGTGAACAGGGCGCTTACCAAGAGACCCAGTACTTC.

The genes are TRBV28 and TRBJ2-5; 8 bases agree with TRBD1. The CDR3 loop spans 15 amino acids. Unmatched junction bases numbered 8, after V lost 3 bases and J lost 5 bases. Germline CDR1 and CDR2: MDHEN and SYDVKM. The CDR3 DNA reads TGTGCCAGCAGTTTCTCCCAGGGGGCTTGGGAGACCCAGTACTTC. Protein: CASSFSQGAWETQYF. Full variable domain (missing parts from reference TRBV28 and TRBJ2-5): DVKVTQSSRYLVKRTGEKVFLECVQDMDHENMFWYRQDPGLGLRLIYFSYDVKMKEKGDIPEGYSVSREKKERFSLILESASTNQTSMYLCASSFSQGAWETQYFGPGTRLLVL.

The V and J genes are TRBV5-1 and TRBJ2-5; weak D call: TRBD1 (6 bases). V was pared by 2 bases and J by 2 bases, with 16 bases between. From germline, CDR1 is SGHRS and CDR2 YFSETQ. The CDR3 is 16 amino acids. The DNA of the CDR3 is TGCGCCAGCAGCTTAACCACAGGGTCGAGACAAGAGACCCAGTACTTC. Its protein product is CASSLTTGSRQETQYF.